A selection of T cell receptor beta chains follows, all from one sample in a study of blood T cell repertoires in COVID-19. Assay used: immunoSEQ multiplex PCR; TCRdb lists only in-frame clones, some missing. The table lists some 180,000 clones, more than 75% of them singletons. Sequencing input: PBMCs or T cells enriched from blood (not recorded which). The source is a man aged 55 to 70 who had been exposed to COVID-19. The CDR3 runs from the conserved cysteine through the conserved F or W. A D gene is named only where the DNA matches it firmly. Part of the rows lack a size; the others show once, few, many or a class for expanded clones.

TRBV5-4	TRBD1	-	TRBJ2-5	TGTGCCAGCAGCTTGGGGGACAGGGAAATGGAGACCCAGTACTTC	CASSLGDREMETQYF
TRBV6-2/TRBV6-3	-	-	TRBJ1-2	TGTGCCAGCAGTTACCCACAACAGGGTAACGGCCGCTACACCTTC	CASSYPQQGNGRYTF
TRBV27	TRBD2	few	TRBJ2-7	TGTGCCAGCAGTTTATTTTCCGGAGGAGGACTAGCGGGAGGAAGGGGCGAGCAGTACTTC	CASSLFSGGGLAGGRGEQYF
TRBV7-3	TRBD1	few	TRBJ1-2	TGTGCCAGCAGCTCTGACAGGGGGCATGGCTACACCTTC	CASSSDRGHGYTF
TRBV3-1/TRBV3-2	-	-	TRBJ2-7	TGTGCCAGCAGCCCGAATCGCCCGGGAACTCTGCTCTTC	CASSPNRPGTLLF
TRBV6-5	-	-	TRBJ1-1	TGTGCCAGCAGTTACTCAGTCGGGGTAGCCACTGAAGCTTTCTTT	CASSYSVGVATEAFF
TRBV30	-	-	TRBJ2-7	TGTGCCTGGAGTGAGAGTTACGAGCAGTACTTC	CAWSESYEQYF
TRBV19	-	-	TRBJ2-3	TGTGCCAGTAGTGTCCGACAGAAAGACACAGATACGCAGTATTTT	CASSVRQKDTDTQYF
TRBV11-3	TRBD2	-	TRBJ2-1	TGTGCCAGCAGCGGGGGGGACAATGAGCAGTTCTTC	CASSGGDNEQFF
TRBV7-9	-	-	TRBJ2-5	TGTGCCAGCAGTCGAGGGATCGGAGAGACCCAGTACTTC	CASSRGIGETQYF
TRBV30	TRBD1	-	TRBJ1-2	TGTGCCTGGAGTACCCCGGGACAGGGGAATGGCTACACCTTC	CAWSTPGQGNGYTF
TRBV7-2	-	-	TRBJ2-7	TGTGCCAGCAGCGCCCTATCGGACGAGCAGTACTTC	CASSALSDEQYF
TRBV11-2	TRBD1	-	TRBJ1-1	TGTGCCAGCAGCCCGATCAGGGGGCCTGCAGAAGCTTTCTTT	CASSPIRGPAEAFF
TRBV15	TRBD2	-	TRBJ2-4	TGTGCCACCAGCACCCGGACTAGTTCCAAAAACATTCAGTACTTC	CATSTRTSSKNIQYF
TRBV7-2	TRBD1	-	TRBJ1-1	TGTGCCAGCAGCCCCTCCGGGACAGGGGGCACTGAAGCTTTCTTT	CASSPSGTGGTEAFF
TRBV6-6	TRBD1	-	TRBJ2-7	TGTGCCAGCACCCGACAGGGATCCTACGAGCAGTACTTC	CASTRQGSYEQYF
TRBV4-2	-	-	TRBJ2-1	TGTGCCAGCAGCCAAGATCCTAGAACCCGCGATGAGCAGTTCTTC	CASSQDPRTRDEQFF